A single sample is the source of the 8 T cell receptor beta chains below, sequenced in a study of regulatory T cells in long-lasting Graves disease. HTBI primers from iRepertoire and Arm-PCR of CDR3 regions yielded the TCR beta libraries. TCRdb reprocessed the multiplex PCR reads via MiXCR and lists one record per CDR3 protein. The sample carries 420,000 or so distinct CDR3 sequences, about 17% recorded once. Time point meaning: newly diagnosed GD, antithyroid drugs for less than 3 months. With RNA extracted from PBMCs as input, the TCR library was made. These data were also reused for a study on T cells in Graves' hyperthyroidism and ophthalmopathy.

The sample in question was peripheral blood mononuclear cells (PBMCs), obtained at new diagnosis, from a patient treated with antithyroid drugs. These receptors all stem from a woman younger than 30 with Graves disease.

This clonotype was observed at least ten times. The CDR3 loop reads CASSSSHVYEQYF. CDR3 DNA: TGTGCCAGCAGCTCGTCCCACGTCTACGAGCAGTACTTC. The rearrangement joins TRBV7-9 to TRBJ2-7; D is unclear. The CDR3 contains 13 residues. V was cut by 4 bases and J by 3 bases, with 10 bases left in between. Looked up from germline, CDR1 is SEHNR and CDR2 is FQNEAQ (reference sequence).

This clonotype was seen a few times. CDR3 residues: CAWTYPDGSFEAFF. As DNA, the CDR3 is TGTGCCTGGACTTACCCCGACGGATCGTTCGAAGCTTTCTTT. The rearrangement uses TRBV30 and TRBJ1-1; no firm D call. The CDR3 is 14 residues long. V lost 4 bases, J lost 8 bases, and 20 bases lay in between. Germline lookup yields CDR1 GTSNPN and CDR2 SVGIG (reference sequence).

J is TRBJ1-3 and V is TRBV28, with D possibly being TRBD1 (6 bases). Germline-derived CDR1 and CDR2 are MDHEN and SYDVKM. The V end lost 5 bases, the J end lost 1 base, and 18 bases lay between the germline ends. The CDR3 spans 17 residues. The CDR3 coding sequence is TGTGCCAGCAGTGCTAACACAGGGAGTGTGTCTGGAAACACCATATATTTT. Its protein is CASSANTGSVSGNTIYF.

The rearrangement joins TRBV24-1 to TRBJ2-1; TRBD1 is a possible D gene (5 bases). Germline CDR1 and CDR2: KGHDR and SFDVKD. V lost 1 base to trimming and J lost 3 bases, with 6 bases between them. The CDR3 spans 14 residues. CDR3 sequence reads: CATSDFQGYNEQFF. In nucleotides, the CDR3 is TGTGCCACCAGTGATTTCCAGGGCTACAATGAGCAGTTCTTC.

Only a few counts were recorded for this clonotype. The CDR3 DNA reads as TGTGCCAGCAGCTTAATGGGCAGGAAAAACACCGGGGAGCTGTTTTTT. This sequence encodes CASSLMGRKNTGELFF. The chain uses TRBV7-3 and TRBJ2-2, with D unclear. V was shortened by 1 base and J by 2 bases, with 11 bases between the two germline ends. The germline CDR1 and CDR2 sequences are SGHTA and FQGTGA. CDR3 length: 16 amino acids.

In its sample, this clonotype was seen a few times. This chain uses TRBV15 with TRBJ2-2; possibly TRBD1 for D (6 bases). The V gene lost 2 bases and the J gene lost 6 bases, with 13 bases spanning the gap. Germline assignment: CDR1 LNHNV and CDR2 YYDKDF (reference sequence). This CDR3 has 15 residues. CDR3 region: CATSRQTGSAGELFF. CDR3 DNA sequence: TGTGCCACCAGCAGACAAACAGGGAGCGCCGGGGAGCTGTTTTTT.

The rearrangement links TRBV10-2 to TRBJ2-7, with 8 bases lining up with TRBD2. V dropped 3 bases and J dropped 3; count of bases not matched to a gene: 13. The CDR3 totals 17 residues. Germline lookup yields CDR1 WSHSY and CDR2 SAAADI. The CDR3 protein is CASSDITRLAYGYEQYF. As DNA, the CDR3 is TGCGCCAGCAGTGATATTACGCGACTAGCGTATGGCTACGAGCAGTACTTC.

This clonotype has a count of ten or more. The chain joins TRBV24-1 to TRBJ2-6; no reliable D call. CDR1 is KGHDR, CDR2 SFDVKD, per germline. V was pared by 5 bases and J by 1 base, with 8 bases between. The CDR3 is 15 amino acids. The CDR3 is CATSVGGSGANVLTF. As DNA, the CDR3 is TGTGCCACCAGTGTGGGTGGGTCTGGGGCCAACGTCCTGACTTTC.